The sequence of this T cell receptor (beta chain) was determined in a study of TIL therapy for anti-PD-1-resistant metastatic lung cancer. About the research overall: Tumors had a median PD-L1 proportion score of about 6.6%. By whole-exome sequencing, median non-synonymous tumor mutation burden was roughly 1.6 mutations per megabase.

The immunoSEQ assay was v3. The method was immunoSEQ multiplex PCR; TCRdb's version includes in-frame clones alone and lacks a portion of them. The table records under 70,000 clones, 73% of them present only once. The CDR3 is 15 amino acids. Germline CDR1 reads WSHSY; CDR2 reads SAAADI. The J segment lost 9 bases and the V segment lost 7 bases, leaving 13 bases of the junction unmatched. This sample's time point: pre-treatment sample, taken before nivolumab and TIL therapy. Enrollment ran from late 2017 to early 2020. This sample comprised blood, obtained at baseline. The origin of this receptor is a person between 25 and 80 years old with non-small cell lung cancer. The V call is TRBV10-2, the J call TRBJ2-1; 9 bases are a match to TRBD1. CDR3 in amino acids: CASNSGQGSSGEQFF. DNA for the CDR3: TGCGCCAGCAACTCGGGACAGGGCAGTTCTGGTGAGCAGTTCTTC.